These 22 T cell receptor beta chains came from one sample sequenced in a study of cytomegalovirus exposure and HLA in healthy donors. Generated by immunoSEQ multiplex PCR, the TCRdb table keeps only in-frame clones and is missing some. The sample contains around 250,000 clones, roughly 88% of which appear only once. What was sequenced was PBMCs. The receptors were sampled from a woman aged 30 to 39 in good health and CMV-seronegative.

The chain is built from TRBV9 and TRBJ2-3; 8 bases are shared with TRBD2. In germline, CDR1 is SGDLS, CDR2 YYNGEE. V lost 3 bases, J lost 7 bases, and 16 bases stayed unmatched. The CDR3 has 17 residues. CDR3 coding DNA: TGTGCCAGCAGCGGTTCAGTAGGGGGGACTAGTTCAAATACGCAGTATTTT. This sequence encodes CASSGSVGGTSSNTQYF. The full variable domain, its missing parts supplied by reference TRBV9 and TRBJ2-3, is DSGVTQTPKHLITATGQRVTLRCSPRSGDLSVYWYQQSLDQGLQFLIQYYNGEERAKGNILERFSAQQFPDLHSELNLSSLELGDSALYFCASSGSVGGTSSNTQYFGPGTRLTVL.

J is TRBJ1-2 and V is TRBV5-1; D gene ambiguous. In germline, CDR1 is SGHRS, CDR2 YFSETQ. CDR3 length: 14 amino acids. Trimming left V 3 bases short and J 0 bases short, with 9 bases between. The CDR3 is CASSSDRSNYGYTF. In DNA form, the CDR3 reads TGCGCCAGCAGCTCGGACCGGTCTAACTATGGCTACACCTTC.

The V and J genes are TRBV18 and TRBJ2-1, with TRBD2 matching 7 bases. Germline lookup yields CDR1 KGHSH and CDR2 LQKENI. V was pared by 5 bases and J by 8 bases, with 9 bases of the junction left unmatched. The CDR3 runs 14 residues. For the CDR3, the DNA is TGTGCCAGCTCATCTACGACTAGCCGCTATGAGCAGTTCTTC. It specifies CASSSTTSRYEQFF.

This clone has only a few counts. In DNA, the CDR3 is TGTGCCAGCAGCTGGACTAGCGGTACCTACGAGCAGTACTTC. The encoded protein is CASSWTSGTYEQYF. The chain is built from TRBV7-9 and TRBJ2-7; 10 positions match TRBD2. V dropped 4 bases and J dropped 2; count of bases not matched to a gene: 2. The CDR3 covers 14 residues. Germline assignment: CDR1 SEHNR and CDR2 FQNEAQ (reference sequence).

The CDR3 sequence: CASSLFDSNNEQFF. The CDR3 DNA reads as TGTGCCAGCAGCCTTTTCGACTCGAACAATGAGCAGTTCTTC. V is TRBV11-2 and J is TRBJ2-1, with unresolved D. Deletions cut 5 bases from V and 5 bases from J, with 13 bases between. Germline V gene lookup returns CDR1 SGHAT and CDR2 FQNNGV. The CDR3 spans 14 residues.

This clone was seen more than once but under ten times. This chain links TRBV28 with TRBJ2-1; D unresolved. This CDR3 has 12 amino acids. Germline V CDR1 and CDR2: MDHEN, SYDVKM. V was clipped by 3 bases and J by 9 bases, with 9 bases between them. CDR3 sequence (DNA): TGTGCCAGCAGTTTTCTGGAAGTTGAGCAGTTCTTC. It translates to CASSFLEVEQFF.

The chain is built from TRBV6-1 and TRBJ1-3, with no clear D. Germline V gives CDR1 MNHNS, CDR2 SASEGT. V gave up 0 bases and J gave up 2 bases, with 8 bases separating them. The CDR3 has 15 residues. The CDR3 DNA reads TGTGCCAGCAGTGAAGCCCTCGGTCCTGGAAACACCATATATTTT. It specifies CASSEALGPGNTIYF.

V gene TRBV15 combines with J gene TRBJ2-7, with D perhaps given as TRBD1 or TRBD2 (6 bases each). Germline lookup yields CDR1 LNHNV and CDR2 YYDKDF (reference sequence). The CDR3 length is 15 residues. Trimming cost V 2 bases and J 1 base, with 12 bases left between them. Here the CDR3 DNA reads TGTGCCACCAGCAGATCTAAAGGGGGGTCCTACGAGCAGTACTTC. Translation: CATSRSKGGSYEQYF.

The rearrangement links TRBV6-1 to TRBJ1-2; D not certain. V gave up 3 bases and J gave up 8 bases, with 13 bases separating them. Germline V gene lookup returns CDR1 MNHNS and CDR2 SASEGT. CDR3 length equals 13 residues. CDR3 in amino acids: CASSDRTPQGYTF. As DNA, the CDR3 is TGTGCCAGCAGTGACCGTACCCCGCAGGGCTACACCTTC.

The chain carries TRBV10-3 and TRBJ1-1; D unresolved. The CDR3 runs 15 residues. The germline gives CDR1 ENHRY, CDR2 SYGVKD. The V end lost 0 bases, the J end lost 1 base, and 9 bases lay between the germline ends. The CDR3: CAISESELENTEAFF. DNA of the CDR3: TGTGCCATCAGTGAGTCTGAATTAGAGAACACTGAAGCTTTCTTT.

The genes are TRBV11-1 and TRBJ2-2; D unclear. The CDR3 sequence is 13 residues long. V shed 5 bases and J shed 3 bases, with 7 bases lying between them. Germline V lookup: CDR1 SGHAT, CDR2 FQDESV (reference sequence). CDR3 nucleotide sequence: TGTGCCAGCAGCACCGACTACACCGGGGAGCTGTTTTTT. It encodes CASSTDYTGELFF.

This chain's CDR3 is CASSFGQGSYGYTF. CDR3 bases: TGTGCCAGCAGTTTCGGACAGGGATCCTATGGCTACACCTTC. The chain is built from TRBV28 and TRBJ1-2, with TRBD1 matching 8 bases. Germline CDR1 is MDHEN and CDR2 is SYDVKM. This CDR3 contains 14 residues. V lost 3 bases and J lost 4; bases outside the gene matches: 4.

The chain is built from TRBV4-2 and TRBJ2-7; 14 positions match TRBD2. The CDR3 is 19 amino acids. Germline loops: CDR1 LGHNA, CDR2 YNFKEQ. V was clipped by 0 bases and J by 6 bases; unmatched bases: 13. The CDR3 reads CASSQEMVGLAGGTAEQYF. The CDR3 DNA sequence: TGTGCCAGCAGCCAAGAAATGGTTGGACTAGCGGGAGGAACGGCCGAGCAGTACTTC.

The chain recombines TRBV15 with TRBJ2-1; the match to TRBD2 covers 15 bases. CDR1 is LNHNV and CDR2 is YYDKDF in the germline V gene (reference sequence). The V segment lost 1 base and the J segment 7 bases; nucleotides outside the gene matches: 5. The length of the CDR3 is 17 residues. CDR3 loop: CATSRVVGLAGGNEQFF. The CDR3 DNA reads TGTGCCACCAGCAGAGTCGTTGGACTAGCGGGGGGGAATGAGCAGTTCTTC.

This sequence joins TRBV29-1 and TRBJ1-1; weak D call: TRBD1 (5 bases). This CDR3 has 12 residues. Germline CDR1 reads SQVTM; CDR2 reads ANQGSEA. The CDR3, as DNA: TGCGGGGGAGGGGATTTCAACACTGAAGCTTTCTTT. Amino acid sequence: CGGGDFNTEAFF.

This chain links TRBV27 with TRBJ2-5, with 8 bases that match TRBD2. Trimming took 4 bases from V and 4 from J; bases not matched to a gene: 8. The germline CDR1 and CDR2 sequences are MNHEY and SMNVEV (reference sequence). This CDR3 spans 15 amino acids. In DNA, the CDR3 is TGTGCCAGCAGTTATACGGCGGGAGGATCAGAGACCCAGTACTTC. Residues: CASSYTAGGSETQYF.

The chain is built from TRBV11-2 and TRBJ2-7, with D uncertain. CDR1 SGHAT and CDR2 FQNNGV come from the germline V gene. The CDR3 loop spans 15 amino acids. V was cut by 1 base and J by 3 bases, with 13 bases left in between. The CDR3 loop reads CASSLAEAGFYEQYF. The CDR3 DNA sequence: TGTGCCAGCAGCTTAGCTGAGGCCGGATTCTACGAGCAGTACTTC. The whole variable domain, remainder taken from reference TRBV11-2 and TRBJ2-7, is EAGVAQSPRYKIIEKRQSVAFWCNPISGHATLYWYQQILGQGPKLLIQFQNNGVVDDSQLPKDRFSAERLKGVDSTLKIQPAKLEDSAVYLCASSLAEAGFYEQYFGPGTRLTVT.

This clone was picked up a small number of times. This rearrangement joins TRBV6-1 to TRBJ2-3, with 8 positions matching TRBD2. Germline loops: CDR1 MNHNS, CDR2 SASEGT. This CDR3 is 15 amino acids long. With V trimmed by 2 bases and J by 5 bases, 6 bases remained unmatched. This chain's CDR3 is CASSEKSGRGDTQYF. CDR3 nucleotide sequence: TGTGCCAGCAGTGAAAAGAGCGGGAGAGGAGATACGCAGTATTTT.

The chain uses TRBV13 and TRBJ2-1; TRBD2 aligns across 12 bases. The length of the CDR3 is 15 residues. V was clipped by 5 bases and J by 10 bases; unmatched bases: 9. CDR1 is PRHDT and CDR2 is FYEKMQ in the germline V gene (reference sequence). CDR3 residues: CASSIGLAGRWEQFF. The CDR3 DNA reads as TGTGCCAGCAGCATCGGACTAGCGGGGCGATGGGAGCAGTTCTTC.

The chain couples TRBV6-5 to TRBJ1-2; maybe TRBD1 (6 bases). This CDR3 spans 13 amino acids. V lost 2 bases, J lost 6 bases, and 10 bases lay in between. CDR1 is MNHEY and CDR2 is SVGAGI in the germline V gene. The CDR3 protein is CASSYTGLDGYTF. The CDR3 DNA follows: TGTGCCAGCAGTTACACAGGGCTTGATGGCTACACCTTC.

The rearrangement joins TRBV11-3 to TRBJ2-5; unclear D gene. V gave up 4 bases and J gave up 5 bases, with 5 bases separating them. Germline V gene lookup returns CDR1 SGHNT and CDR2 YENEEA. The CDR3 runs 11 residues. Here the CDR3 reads CASSYGETQYF. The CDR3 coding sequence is TGTGCCAGCAGCTACGGGGAGACCCAGTACTTC. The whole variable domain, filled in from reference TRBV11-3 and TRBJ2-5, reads EAGVVQSPRYKIIEKKQPVAFWCNPISGHNTLYWYLQNLGQGPELLIRYENEEAVDDSQLPKDRFSAERLKGVDSTLKIQPAELGDSAVYLCASSYGETQYFGPGTRLLVL.

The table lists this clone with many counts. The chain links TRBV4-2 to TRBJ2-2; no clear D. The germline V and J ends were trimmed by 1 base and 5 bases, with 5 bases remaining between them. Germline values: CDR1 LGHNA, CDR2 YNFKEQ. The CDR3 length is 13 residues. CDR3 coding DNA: TGTGCCAGCAGCCAAGGCGAAACCGGGGAGCTGTTTTTT. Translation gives CASSQGETGELFF.